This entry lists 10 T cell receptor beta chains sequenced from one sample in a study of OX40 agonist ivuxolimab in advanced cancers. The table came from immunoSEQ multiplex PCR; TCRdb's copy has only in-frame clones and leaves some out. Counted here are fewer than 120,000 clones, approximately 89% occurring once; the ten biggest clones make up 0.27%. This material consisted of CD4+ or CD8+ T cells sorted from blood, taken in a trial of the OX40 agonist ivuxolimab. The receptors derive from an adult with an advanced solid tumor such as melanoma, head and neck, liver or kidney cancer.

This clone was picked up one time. The CDR3 DNA follows: TGCGCCAGCAGCCAAGATAGGACGGAAGTTGTATTGGAAAAACTGTTTTTT. This gives the protein CASSQDRTEVVLEKLFF. V and J are TRBV4-1 and TRBJ1-4; D is uncertain. The CDR3 consists of 17 residues. V lost 0 bases to trimming and J lost 8 bases, with 19 bases between them. Germline values: CDR1 MGHRA, CDR2 YSYEKL.

The CDR3 sequence is CASSLTVLDGYTF. The CDR3 nucleotides read TGTGCCAGCAGCTTGACAGTGCTTGATGGCTACACCTTC. V gene TRBV5-4 combines with J gene TRBJ1-2; D unclear. V was trimmed by 1 base and J by 6 bases, leaving 10 bases between them. The CDR3 consists of 13 residues. Germline V CDR1 and CDR2: SGHNT, YYREEE (reference sequence).

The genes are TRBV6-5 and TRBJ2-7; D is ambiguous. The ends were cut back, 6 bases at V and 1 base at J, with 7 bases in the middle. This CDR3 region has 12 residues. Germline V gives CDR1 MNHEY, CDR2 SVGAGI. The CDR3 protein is CASRGGSYEQYF. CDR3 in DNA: TGTGCCAGCAGAGGTGGGTCCTACGAGCAGTACTTC.

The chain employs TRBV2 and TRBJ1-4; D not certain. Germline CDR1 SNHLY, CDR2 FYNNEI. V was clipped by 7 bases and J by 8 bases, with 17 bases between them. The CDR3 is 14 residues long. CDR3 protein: CASILGEEREKLFF. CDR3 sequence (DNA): TGTGCCAGCATCCTAGGAGAGGAACGGGAAAAACTGTTTTTT.

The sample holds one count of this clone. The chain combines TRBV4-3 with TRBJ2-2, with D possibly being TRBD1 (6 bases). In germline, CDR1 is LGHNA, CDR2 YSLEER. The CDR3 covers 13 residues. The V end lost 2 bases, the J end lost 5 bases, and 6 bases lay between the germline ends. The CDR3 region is CASSQQGTGELFF. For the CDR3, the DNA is TGCGCCAGCAGCCAACAGGGGACCGGGGAGCTGTTTTTT.

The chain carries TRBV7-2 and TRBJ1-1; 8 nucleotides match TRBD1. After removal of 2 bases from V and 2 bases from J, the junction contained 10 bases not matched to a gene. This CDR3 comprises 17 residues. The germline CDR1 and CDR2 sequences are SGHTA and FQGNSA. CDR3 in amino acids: CASSLRQGSSTNTEAFF. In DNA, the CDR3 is TGTGCCAGCAGCTTACGACAGGGGAGTTCGACAAACACTGAAGCTTTCTTT.

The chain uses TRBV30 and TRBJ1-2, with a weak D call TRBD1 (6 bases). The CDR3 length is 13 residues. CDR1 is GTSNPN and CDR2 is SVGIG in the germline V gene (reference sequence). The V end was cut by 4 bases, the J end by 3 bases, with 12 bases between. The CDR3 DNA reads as TGTGCCTGGAAAGAGGGGACATACTATGGCTACACCTTC. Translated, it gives CAWKEGTYYGYTF.

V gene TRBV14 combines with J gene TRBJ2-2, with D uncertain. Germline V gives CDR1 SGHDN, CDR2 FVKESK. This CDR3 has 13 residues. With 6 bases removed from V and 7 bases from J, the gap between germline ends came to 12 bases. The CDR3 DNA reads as TGTGCCAGCAGTCGAACAAACCACGGGGAGCTGTTTTTT. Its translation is CASSRTNHGELFF.

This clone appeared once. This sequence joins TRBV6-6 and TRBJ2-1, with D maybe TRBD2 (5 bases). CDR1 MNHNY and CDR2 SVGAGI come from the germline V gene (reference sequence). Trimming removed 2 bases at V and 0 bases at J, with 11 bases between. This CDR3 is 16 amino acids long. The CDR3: CASSYDGENSYNEQFF. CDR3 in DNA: TGTGCCAGCAGTTACGACGGGGAAAACTCCTACAATGAGCAGTTCTTC.

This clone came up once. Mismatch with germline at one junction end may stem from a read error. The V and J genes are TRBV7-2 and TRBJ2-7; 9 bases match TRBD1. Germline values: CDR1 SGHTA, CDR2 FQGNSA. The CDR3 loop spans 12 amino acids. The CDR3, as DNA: TGTGCCAGCAGCTCATACCGCCGGGACAGGGTCTTC. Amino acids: CASSSYRRDRVF.